This is a list of T cell receptor beta chains from one sample in a study of shared clonotypes between healthy human individuals. Produced via immunoSEQ multiplex PCR; TCRdb's table is partial and in-frame only. The sample gives about 590,000 clones, 95% to 96% of which show up once; about 0.11% is in the top ten. The specimen sequenced was naive CD8+ T cells sorted from blood. These TCRs come from a woman younger than 45 in good health. The CDR3 runs from the conserved cysteine through the conserved F or W. The D gene is left open where the match is weak. Clone size is stated in some rows and not others, as once, few, many or a class when expanded.

>.|TRBV7-9|once|TRBJ2-7
TGTGCCAGCAGCTTAGCATACTCTTTAGCCGAGCAGTACTTC
CASSLAYSLAEQYF
>.|TRBV6-1|.|TRBJ2-7
TGTGCCACCTCGGGGCCAGGGACCTACGAGCAGTACTTC
CATSGPGTYEQYF
>.|TRBV25-1|.|TRBJ1-4
TGTGCCAGCAGTGAATTTGGCAGGGAAAAACTGTTTTTT
CASSEFGREKLFF
>.|TRBV25-1|.|TRBJ2-5
TGTGCCAGCAGTGACGAGACCCAGTACTTC
CASSDETQYF
>TRBD2|TRBV28|.|TRBJ2-7
TGTGCCAGCAGTTTACTAGCGGACTCCTACGAGCAGTACTTC
CASSLLADSYEQYF
>.|TRBV2|.|TRBJ1-4
TGTGCCAGCAGAGACAAGTTTGATGAAAAACTGTTTTTT
CASRDKFDEKLFF
>TRBD1|TRBV27|.|TRBJ2-7
TGTGCCAGCAGTTTAGATAACAGGGGCCACGAGCAGTACTTC
CASSLDNRGHEQYF
>TRBD1|TRBV19|once|TRBJ1-1
TGTGCCAGTAGCGGGGACAGGACTGTGAACACTGAAGCTTTCTTT
CASSGDRTVNTEAFF
>.|TRBV18|.|TRBJ2-2
TGTGCCAGCTCCCCCAACTTCTGGGAGAACACCGGGGAGCTGTTTTTT
CASSPNFWENTGELFF
>TRBD1|TRBV7-8|.|TRBJ2-1
TGTGCCAGCAGCAGATCGGGACAGGGGGCTCTGAATGAGCAGTTCTTC
CASSRSGQGALNEQFF
>.|TRBV7-6|.|TRBJ2-3
TGTGCCAGCAGCTTAGTACAGGAGGGAGATACGCAGTATTTT
CASSLVQEGDTQYF
>TRBD2|TRBV7-2|.|TRBJ2-7
TGTGCCAGCAGGGACCCCCCCGGGGGGGAGCAGTACTTC
CASRDPPGGEQYF
>.|TRBV7-9|.|TRBJ1-1
TGTGCCAGCAGCCAGGGGTCCACTGAAGCTTTCTTT
CASSQGSTEAFF
>TRBD1|TRBV9|.|TRBJ2-1
TGTGCCAGCAGCGAGGGGGACAGGGGGATCAATGAGCAGTTCTTC
CASSEGDRGINEQFF
>TRBD2|TRBV30|.|TRBJ2-7
TGTGCCTGGAGCCCCGGGACTAGCGGTCCCTACGAGCAGTACTTC
CAWSPGTSGPYEQYF
>.|TRBV29-1|.|TRBJ2-7
TGCAGCGTTCTTCTGGACGGACCCTACGAGCAGTACTTC
CSVLLDGPYEQYF
>TRBD1|TRBV5-6|.|TRBJ1-1
TGTGCCAGCAGCTCCGGACAGGGATTTACTGAAGCTTTCTTT
CASSSGQGFTEAFF
>.|TRBV19|once|TRBJ2-7
TGTGCCAGTAGCCCAATTATAACCTACGAGCAGTACTTC
CASSPIITYEQYF
>TRBD2|TRBV4-2|once|TRBJ2-7
TGTGCCAGCAGCCAAGGTTCGACTAGCGGGACCTACGAGCAGTACTTC
CASSQGSTSGTYEQYF
>.|TRBV10-3|.|TRBJ2-7
TGTGCCATCAGTGAGTCTCGGGGAGGCTACGAGCAGTACTTC
CAISESRGGYEQYF
>.|TRBV25-1|.|TRBJ1-1
TGTGCCAGCAGTCAGAGAGCGGTCTCACGGAGGAACACTGAAGCTTTCTTT
CASSQRAVSRRNTEAFF
>.|TRBV4-1|.|TRBJ2-5
TGCGCCAGCAGCCAAGTTATTTACCAAGAGACCCAGTACTTC
CASSQVIYQETQYF
>.|TRBV4-1|.|TRBJ2-7
TGCGCCAGCAGCCCGCGGGACTCCTACGAGCAGTACTTC
CASSPRDSYEQYF
>.|TRBV5-6|.|TRBJ2-6
TGTGCCAGCAGCTCCAGTTTTATCTCTGGGGCCAACGTCCTGACTTTC
CASSSSFISGANVLTF
>.|TRBV5-1|.|TRBJ2-1
TGCGCCAGCAAATCGTCGGGAGGGGGCTTATGGCAGTTCTTC
CASKSSGGGLWQFF
>TRBD2|TRBV13|.|TRBJ2-1
TGTGCCAGCAGCACGGTAGCGGGTACGGGACTTAATGAGCAGTTCTTC
CASSTVAGTGLNEQFF
>TRBD2|TRBV11-2|.|TRBJ2-1
TGTGCCAGCAGCTTCGGGCTGGGGCGTGCGGGAGTCAGAAATGAGCAGTTCTTC
CASSFGLGRAGVRNEQFF
>.|TRBV19|.|TRBJ2-3
TGTGCCAGTAGTATGGGGACTCCCCGTGGGGATACGCAGTATTTT
CASSMGTPRGDTQYF
>TRBD1|TRBV29-1|.|TRBJ1-2
TGCAGCGTTGATGAGGGACAGGGGGGCTATAACTATGGCTACACCTTC
CSVDEGQGGYNYGYTF
>TRBD1|TRBV13|.|TRBJ2-1
TGTGCCAGCAGCTCCGGACAGGCGGTAGGAAATGAGCAGTTCTTC
CASSSGQAVGNEQFF
>TRBD2|TRBV2|.|TRBJ2-7
TGTGCCAGCAGTGTTACTCCGGGACTAGCGGATTACGAGCAGTACTTC
CASSVTPGLADYEQYF
>.|TRBV5-1|.|TRBJ2-7
TGCGCCAGCAGCTTGGTCCCGGAAGCCTACGAGCAGTACTTC
CASSLVPEAYEQYF
>TRBD1|TRBV18|.|TRBJ1-1
TGTGCCAGCTCACTATCGACAGGGGCTGAAGCTTTCTTT
CASSLSTGAEAFF
>TRBD2|TRBV27|.|TRBJ2-1
TGTGCCAGCAGTACCGGGAGGGCATTCGAGCAGTTCTTC
CASSTGRAFEQFF
>.|TRBV11-2|.|TRBJ1-4
TGTGCCAGCAGCTTATCCGGGACCCTAGCTAATGAAAAACTGTTTTTT
CASSLSGTLANEKLFF
>TRBD2|TRBV4-2|once|TRBJ2-5
TGTGCCAGCAGCCAGGAACTAGCGCAAGAGACCCAGTACTTC
CASSQELAQETQYF
>.|TRBV7-6|.|TRBJ2-1
TGTGCCAGCAGCTTAAGGGACGGGAACAATGAGCAGTTCTTC
CASSLRDGNNEQFF
>TRBD2|TRBV7-9|.|TRBJ2-1
TGTGCCAGCAGACAAACTAGCGGGATTCTCGTTGGGGAGCAGTTCTTC
CASRQTSGILVGEQFF
>.|TRBV7-9|once|TRBJ1-1
TGTGCCAGCAGCTTAGGCGGGGGGGCGGAAGCTTTCTTT
CASSLGGGAEAFF
>TRBD1|TRBV4-1|.|TRBJ2-7
TGCGCCAGCAGCCAAGCCAGGACAGGGGCCTACGAGCAGTACTTC
CASSQARTGAYEQYF
>.|TRBV5-4|.|TRBJ2-5
TGTGCCAGCAGCCCATGGCCTGGGGAGACCCAGTACTTC
CASSPWPGETQYF
>.|TRBV27|.|TRBJ1-6
TGTGCCAGCAGTTTATTGTCTCAGATGGGGTATAATTCACCCCTCCACTTT
CASSLLSQMGYNSPLHF
>.|TRBV7-8|.|TRBJ1-4
TGTGCCAGCAGCTTAGCATGGGGGCCTAATGAAAAACTGTTTTTT
CASSLAWGPNEKLFF
>.|TRBV15|.|TRBJ2-7
TGTGCCACCAGCAGAGATCAAGGGGCTTACTCCTACGAGCAGTACTTC
CATSRDQGAYSYEQYF
>.|TRBV7-9|.|TRBJ1-1
TGTGCCAGCAGCCCCATGGGGGGGAACACTGAAGCTTTCTTT
CASSPMGGNTEAFF
>.|TRBV6-6|.|TRBJ1-2
TGTGCCAGCAGTTACTGGACAGAAAGCAGTCCCTATGGCTACACCTTC
CASSYWTESSPYGYTF
>TRBD1|TRBV27|once|TRBJ1-1
TGTGCCAGTGGGACAGGCCACACTGAAGCTTTCTTT
CASGTGHTEAFF
>.|TRBV11-2|.|TRBJ1-4
TGTGCCAGCAGCTTAGTGCCCCTTCCCGGGGAAGAAAAACTGTTTTTT
CASSLVPLPGEEKLFF
>TRBD2|TRBV7-6|.|TRBJ2-1
TGTACCAGCAGCTTAGGGGGACTAGCGGGAGGGGTTGAGCAGTTCTTC
CTSSLGGLAGGVEQFF
>.|TRBV28|.|TRBJ2-7
TGTGCCAGCAGTTTCAGGGACACATACGAGCAGTACTTC
CASSFRDTYEQYF
>.|TRBV11-2|.|TRBJ2-7
TGTGCCAGCAGCTTGGCCAGGGCCTACGAGCAGTACTTC
CASSLARAYEQYF
>TRBD2|TRBV14|.|TRBJ2-3
TGTGCCAGCAGCCAAGAGGGCGGGAGTGCAGATACGCAGTATTTT
CASSQEGGSADTQYF
>.|TRBV30|.|TRBJ1-4
TGTGCCTGGAGTTTTGTGGGTTATGAAAAACTGTTTTTT
CAWSFVGYEKLFF
>TRBD2|TRBV6-6|.|TRBJ2-1
TGTGCCAGCAGTTACCTAGCGGGAGGCTACAATGAGCAGTTCTTC
CASSYLAGGYNEQFF
>TRBD2|TRBV28|.|TRBJ2-2
TGTGCCAGCAGCCAGCTGTGGGCTAGCGGGGGACGGGCAAACACCGGGGAGCTGTTTTTT
CASSQLWASGGRANTGELFF
>.|TRBV5-6|.|TRBJ1-1
TGTGCCAGCAGCTTGGGCCGCTGGAACACTGAAGCTTTCTTT
CASSLGRWNTEAFF
>TRBD2|TRBV2|.|TRBJ2-1
TGTGCCAGCAGTGAGAGACTAGCGAATGAGCAGTTCTTC
CASSERLANEQFF
>TRBD2|TRBV18|.|TRBJ2-5
TGTGCCAGCTCGACGACTAGCGCCTCCCAAGAGACCCAGTACTTC
CASSTTSASQETQYF
>.|TRBV11-3|.|TRBJ2-7
TGTGCCAGCAGCTATGGGCCGGATAGCTCCTACGAGCAGTACTTC
CASSYGPDSSYEQYF